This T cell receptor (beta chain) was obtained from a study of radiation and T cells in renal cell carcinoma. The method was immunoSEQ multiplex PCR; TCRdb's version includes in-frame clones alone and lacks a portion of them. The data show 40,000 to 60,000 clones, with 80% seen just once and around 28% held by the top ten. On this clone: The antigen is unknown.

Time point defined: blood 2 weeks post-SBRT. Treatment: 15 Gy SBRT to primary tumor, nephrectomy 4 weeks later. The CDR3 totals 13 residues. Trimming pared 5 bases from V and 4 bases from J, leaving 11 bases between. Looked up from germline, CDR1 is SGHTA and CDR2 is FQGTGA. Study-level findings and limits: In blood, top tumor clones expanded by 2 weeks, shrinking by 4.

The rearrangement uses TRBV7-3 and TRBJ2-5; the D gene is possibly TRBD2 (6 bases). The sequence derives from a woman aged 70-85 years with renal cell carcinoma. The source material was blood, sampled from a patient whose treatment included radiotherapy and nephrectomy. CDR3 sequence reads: CASSVQGGETQYF. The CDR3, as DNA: TGTGCCAGCAGCGTGCAGGGAGGAGAGACCCAGTACTTC.